A single T cell receptor beta chain is shown here with its context. What it recognizes is unknown. This specimen belongs to a study of graft-versus-host responses after intestinal transplantation. Study details: Isolated intestinal, liver-intestinal, or multivisceral transplants were what recipients had. Anti-thymocyte globulin served as induction for all recipients, who then took tacrolimus and steroids for approximately three years.

CDR3 length: 15 residues. Germline V CDR1 and CDR2: SGHVS, FNYEAQ. V was clipped by 5 bases and J by 2 bases; unmatched bases: 4. The study's findings and limits: Recipient-marrow GvH clones were detected, some having first appeared in ileum or blood. Early post-transplant declines in HvG were associated with peak levels of circulating GvH clones.

Clones were read by immunoSEQ multiplex PCR, and TCRdb kept only the in-frame ones, dropping some. The repertoire holds about 93,000 clones, with roughly 91% as singletons. The chain is built from TRBV7-6 and TRBJ2-5, with 11 bases fitting TRBD1. This specimen was unstimulated CD8+ T cells sorted from spleen or lymph node cells, taken before intestinal transplant. The receptor comes from a human donor who received an intestinal transplant. The CDR3 sequence: CASSQDRGLQETQYF. The CDR3 DNA reads TGTGCCAGCAGCCAGGACAGGGGGCTACAAGAGACCCAGTACTTC.